This is a list of T cell receptor beta chains from one sample in a study of human thymus T cells. Measured with immunoSEQ multiplex PCR; TCRdb has only the in-frame clones, and not every one. Of roughly 130,000 clones detected, approximately 96% appear once; the ten largest clones hold 0.02% to 0.03%. The source material was thymus tissue. The receptors shown here come from a boy in the first two years of life with a congenital heart defect but otherwise immunologically healthy. Both conserved end residues are part of each CDR3. D genes are given only for firm matches. Where a row states a size, it is once, few, many or the class of an expanded clone; other rows omit it.

TRBJ2-7,-,14,-,TRBV7-9,CASSLGGTRYEQYF,TGTGCCAGCAGCTTAGGAGGCACTCGCTACGAGCAGTACTTC
TRBJ1-2,-,13,-,TRBV6-5,CASSYSQGHGYTF,TGTGCCAGCAGTTACTCGCAGGGCCATGGCTACACCTTC
TRBJ1-2,-,15,TRBD1,TRBV29-1,CSVEEQGGRIYGYTF,TGCAGCGTTGAAGAACAGGGGGGTAGGATATATGGCTACACCTTC
TRBJ2-7,-,18,TRBD2,TRBV14,CASSQTFGLAGYNYEQYF,TGTGCCAGCAGCCAAACCTTCGGACTAGCGGGGTATAACTACGAGCAGTACTTC
TRBJ2-3,-,17,-,TRBV5-1,CASSPSPRSGSTDTQYF,TGCGCCAGCAGCCCATCCCCTAGATCTGGTAGCACAGATACGCAGTATTTT
TRBJ2-7,-,13,-,TRBV5-1,CASSFRASYEQYF,TGCGCCAGCAGCTTCCGGGCCTCCTACGAGCAGTACTTC
TRBJ2-1,-,14,-,TRBV7-9,CASSLWGFNHEQFF,TGTGCCAGCAGCTTATGGGGTTTCAACCATGAGCAGTTCTTC
TRBJ2-5,-,14,TRBD1,TRBV5-1,CASSLDRVQETQYF,TGCGCCAGCAGCCTGGACAGGGTGCAGGAGACCCAGTACTTC
TRBJ2-7,-,20,TRBD2,TRBV4-1,CASSQEPTTSGGFSSYEQYF,TGCGCCAGCAGCCAAGAACCAACCACTAGCGGGGGCTTCAGCTCCTACGAGCAGTACTTC
TRBJ1-1,-,16,TRBD1,TRBV4-1,CASSQDGTGGNTEAFF,TGCGCCAGCAGCCAAGATGGGACAGGGGGGAACACTGAAGCTTTCTTT
TRBJ1-5,once,15,-,TRBV28,CASSSETRDDQPQHF,TGTGCCAGCAGTTCCGAAACGCGAGACGACCAGCCCCAGCATTTT
TRBJ1-3,-,13,-,TRBV9,CASSPGRGNTIYF,TGTGCCAGCAGCCCCGGAAGGGGAAACACCATATATTTT
TRBJ2-5,-,14,-,TRBV5-4,CASSLTGIQETQYF,TGTGCCAGCAGCCTGACCGGGATCCAAGAGACCCAGTACTTC
TRBJ2-7,-,14,-,TRBV5-1,CASSLLGEGDEQYF,TGCGCCAGCAGCTTGTTAGGCGAGGGTGACGAGCAGTACTTC
TRBJ2-7,-,14,TRBD1,TRBV6-5,CASSSPGQGYEQYF,TGTGCCAGCAGTTCCCCGGGACAGGGCTACGAGCAGTACTTC
TRBJ2-1,-,13,-,TRBV12-5,CASGSYEGDEQFF,TGTGCTAGTGGTTCATATGAGGGGGATGAGCAGTTCTTC
TRBJ2-1,-,14,-,TRBV6-5,CASSPSDLDNEQFF,TGTGCCAGCAGCCCTTCGGACTTAGACAATGAGCAGTTCTTC
TRBJ1-1,-,16,-,TRBV6-5,CASSYSGRAMNTEAFF,TGTGCCAGCAGTTACTCTGGCAGGGCCATGAACACTGAAGCTTTCTTT
TRBJ2-3,once,16,TRBD2,TRBV19,CASRRTSGGSTDTQYF,TGTGCCAGTCGCCGGACTAGCGGGGGAAGCACAGATACGCAGTATTTT
TRBJ1-5,-,16,-,TRBV28,CASSLLLGWSNQPQHF,TGTGCCAGCAGTTTATTACTGGGTTGGAGCAATCAGCCCCAGCATTTT
TRBJ2-5,-,13,-,TRBV9,CASSVGAEETQYF,TGTGCCAGCAGCGTAGGGGCCGAAGAGACCCAGTACTTC
TRBJ2-1,once,15,-,TRBV5-1,CASSLGLPTYNEQFF,TGCGCCAGCAGCTTGGGGCTCCCTACCTACAATGAGCAGTTCTTC
TRBJ2-7,-,15,-,TRBV6-5,CASSYSTARTYEQYF,TGTGCCAGCAGTTACTCGACAGCCAGAACCTACGAGCAGTACTTC
TRBJ2-3,-,16,TRBD2,TRBV4-2,CASSQVLLAGDHTQYF,TGTGCCAGCAGCCAAGTATTACTAGCGGGGGACCATACGCAGTATTTT
TRBJ1-2,-,13,-,TRBV5-6,CASKHSSYYGYTF,TGTGCCAGCAAGCACAGCTCCTACTATGGCTACACCTTC
TRBJ1-1,-,14,TRBD1,TRBV30,CAWRVGQGWTEAFF,TGTGCCTGGAGGGTAGGACAGGGTTGGACTGAAGCTTTCTTT
TRBJ1-5,-,16,-,TRBV19,CASSIDGRGSNQPQHF,TGTGCCAGTAGTATAGATGGCAGGGGTAGCAATCAGCCCCAGCATTTT
TRBJ2-3,-,16,-,TRBV11-3,CASSLVRGTNTDTQYF,TGTGCCAGCAGCTTAGTGAGGGGTACTAACACAGATACGCAGTATTTT
TRBJ2-2,-,16,-,TRBV7-2,CASSHRGGANTGELFF,TGTGCCAGCAGCCACCGCGGGGGCGCGAACACCGGGGAGCTGTTTTTT
TRBJ1-2,-,16,-,TRBV18,CASSAFRDGGNYGYTF,TGTGCCAGCTCAGCGTTCCGGGACGGTGGTAACTATGGCTACACCTTC
TRBJ2-2,-,17,-,TRBV19,CASSTGGRRGYTGELFF,TGTGCCAGTAGTACCGGGGGCCGCAGGGGCTACACCGGGGAGCTGTTTTTT
TRBJ1-3,-,19,-,TRBV11-2,CASSLSPGRPTLSGNTIYF,TGTGCCAGCAGCTTAAGTCCAGGTAGACCCACGCTCTCTGGAAACACCATATATTTT
TRBJ2-2,-,15,TRBD1,TRBV4-1,CASSQDRVDTGELFF,TGCGCCAGCAGCCAGGACAGGGTCGACACCGGGGAGCTGTTTTTT
TRBJ2-2,-,17,-,TRBV27,CASSLAWPAFNTGELFF,TGTGCCAGCAGTTTAGCCTGGCCGGCTTTCAACACCGGGGAGCTGTTTTTT
TRBJ1-1,-,15,-,TRBV6-5,CASDSGTPKGTEAFF,TGTGCCAGCGATTCCGGGACCCCCAAAGGGACTGAAGCTTTCTTT
TRBJ1-1,-,13,-,TRBV11-3,CASSLYRNTEAFF,TGTGCCAGCAGCTTGTATAGGAACACTGAAGCTTTCTTT
TRBJ1-4,-,12,-,TRBV9,CASGGGNEKLFF,TGTGCCAGCGGAGGAGGTAATGAAAAACTGTTTTTT
TRBJ1-5,-,11,-,TRBV6-4,CASSVGQPQHF,TGTGCCAGCAGTGTTGGTCAGCCCCAGCATTTT